This TCR beta chain is drawn from a study of T cell changes during pregnancy in multiple sclerosis. This clone has a single count. This CDR3 has 18 residues. Looked up from germline, CDR1 is ENHRY and CDR2 is SYGVKD. V lost 5 bases to trimming and J lost 1 base; unmatched junction nucleotides: 9. Using immunoSEQ multiplex PCR, the repertoire was profiled, and TCRdb retains in-frame clones only, with some absent. The sample holds fewer than 70,000 clones, roughly 93% seen once. The source of this sequence is a female donor with multiple sclerosis, enrolled in a pregnancy study. The gene calls are TRBV10-3 and TRBJ2-3, with 13 positions matching TRBD2. Here the sequenced sample was peripheral blood, taken in the third trimester of pregnancy. Here the CDR3 DNA reads TGTGCCATCAGTCCGGGACTAGCGGGGTTCTATGGCACAGATACGCAGTATTTT. Protein sequence: CAISPGLAGFYGTDTQYF.